Sequencing of this TCR beta chain was carried out in a study of cytomegalovirus exposure and HLA in healthy donors. In the study overall: Previous work identified roughly 120 million unique TCR beta sequences from about 179 million T cells. Study-wide points: Sequencing had likely introduced a cluster of highly shared sequence variants as an artifact. Some TCR beta chains (more than 150 of them) were listed as cytomegalovirus-associated.

Turning to this clone: What it recognizes is unknown.

The PCR employed 60 Vbeta primers together with 13 Jbeta primers. Only in-frame clones appear in the TCRdb table, and some are missing; sequencing was by immunoSEQ multiplex PCR. Recorded for this sample: over 120,000 clones. This TCR derives from a male donor in good health and CMV-seronegative. Input material: PBMCs.

CDR3 in amino acids: CASSLDGDYEQYF. CDR3 DNA: TGTGCCAGCAGCTTGGACGGGGACTACGAGCAGTACTTC. V gene TRBV5-5 combines with J gene TRBJ2-7; tentatively, D is TRBD2 (5 bases). The CDR3 has 13 amino acids. Germline CDR1 reads SGHKS; CDR2 reads YYEKEE (reference sequence). V was trimmed by 0 bases and J by 3 bases, leaving 7 bases between them.